Listed below are T cell receptor beta chains from one sample, sequenced in a study of T cells in Graves' hyperthyroidism and ophthalmopathy. TCRdb re-called the multiplex PCR reads through MiXCR, storing one row per CDR3 protein. The top ten hold approximately 54% of the sample, which has 450,000 to 500,000 distinct CDR3 sequences, 22% seen once. The sequenced sample consisted of blood. These TCRs come from an older woman with Graves' ophthalmopathy. CDR3s include the opening cysteine and the closing phenylalanine or tryptophan. A D gene is named only where the DNA matches it firmly. Clone size is shown for a subset of rows, as once, few, many or a class of expanded clone.

clone size,J gene,D gene,V gene,CDR3 protein,CDR3 DNA
many,TRBJ1-3,-,TRBV6-2/TRBV6-3,CASSYSSSGNTIYF,TGTGCCAGCAGTTACTCTTCCTCTGGAAACACCATATATTTT
-,TRBJ1-1,TRBD1,TRBV7-2,CASSLSGTGDTEAFF,TGTGCCAGCAGCTTATCCGGGACAGGGGACACTGAAGCTTTCTTT
-,TRBJ2-7,TRBD2,TRBV7-2,CASSSRSGSSYEQYF,TGTGCCAGCAGCTCTCGGAGCGGGAGCTCCTACGAGCAGTACTTC
few,TRBJ2-5,TRBD2,TRBV4-1,CASSQPRLAGARQTQYF,TGCGCCAGCAGCCAACCACGACTAGCGGGAGCCAGACAGACCCAGTACTTC
-,TRBJ2-6,-,TRBV10-3,CAISEAGAGANVLTF,TGTGCCATCAGTGAGGCAGGGGCTGGGGCCAACGTCCTGACTTTC
-,TRBJ2-1,-,TRBV5-1,CASSAWERLRGEQFF,TGCGCCAGCAGCGCCTGGGAGCGGCTCAGAGGTGAGCAGTTCTTC
-,TRBJ2-1,TRBD1,TRBV3-1,CASSQPGQGAYNEQFF,TGTGCCAGCAGCCAACCGGGACAGGGGGCCTACAATGAGCAGTTCTTC
-,TRBJ2-7,TRBD2,TRBV25-1,CASSPPGTSGIPLQYEQYF,TGTGCCAGCAGTCCGCCCGGGACTAGCGGCATCCCCCTGCAGTACGAGCAGTACTTC
-,TRBJ1-5,-,TRBV11-2,CASSITTGSNQPQHF,TGTGCCAGCAGCATTACGACAGGAAGCAATCAGCCCCAGCATTTT
many,TRBJ2-7,-,TRBV9,CASSPVGGRGYEQYF,TGTGCCAGCAGCCCGGTGGGGGGCAGGGGCTACGAGCAGTACTTC
few,TRBJ2-1,TRBD1,TRBV29-1,CRAGTASSYNEQFF,TGCAGGGCTGGGACAGCAAGCTCCTACAATGAGCAGTTCTTC
-,TRBJ1-4,TRBD1,TRBV3-1,CASSQGAGGRTNEKLFF,TGTGCCAGCAGCCAGGGGGCAGGGGGCAGGACTAATGAAAAACTGTTTTTT
-,TRBJ1-6,TRBD1,TRBV6-1,CASRLTGANSPLHF,TGTGCCAGCAGACTGACAGGGGCTAATTCACCCCTCCACTTT
-,TRBJ1-6,-,TRBV30,CAWSNLDKGSPLHF,TGTGCCTGGAGTAACCTGGACAAAGGGTCACCCCTCCACTTT
few,TRBJ1-2,-,TRBV7-8,CASSNRGREDGYTF,TGTGCCAGCAGTAATAGGGGGAGGGAGGATGGCTACACCTTC